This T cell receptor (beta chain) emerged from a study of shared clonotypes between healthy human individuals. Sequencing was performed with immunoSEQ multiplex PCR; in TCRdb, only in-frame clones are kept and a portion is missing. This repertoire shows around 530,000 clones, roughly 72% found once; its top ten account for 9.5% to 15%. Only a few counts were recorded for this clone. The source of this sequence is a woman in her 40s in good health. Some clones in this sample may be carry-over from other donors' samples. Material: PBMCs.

CDR3 loop: CAISATATNEKLFF. DNA for the CDR3: TGTGCCATCAGCGCTACAGCAACTAATGAAAAACTGTTTTTT. The rearrangement uses TRBV10-3 and TRBJ1-4; D remains ambiguous. Deletions cut 6 bases from V and 0 bases from J, with 8 bases between. CDR1 is ENHRY, CDR2 SYGVKD, per germline. The CDR3 contains 14 residues.